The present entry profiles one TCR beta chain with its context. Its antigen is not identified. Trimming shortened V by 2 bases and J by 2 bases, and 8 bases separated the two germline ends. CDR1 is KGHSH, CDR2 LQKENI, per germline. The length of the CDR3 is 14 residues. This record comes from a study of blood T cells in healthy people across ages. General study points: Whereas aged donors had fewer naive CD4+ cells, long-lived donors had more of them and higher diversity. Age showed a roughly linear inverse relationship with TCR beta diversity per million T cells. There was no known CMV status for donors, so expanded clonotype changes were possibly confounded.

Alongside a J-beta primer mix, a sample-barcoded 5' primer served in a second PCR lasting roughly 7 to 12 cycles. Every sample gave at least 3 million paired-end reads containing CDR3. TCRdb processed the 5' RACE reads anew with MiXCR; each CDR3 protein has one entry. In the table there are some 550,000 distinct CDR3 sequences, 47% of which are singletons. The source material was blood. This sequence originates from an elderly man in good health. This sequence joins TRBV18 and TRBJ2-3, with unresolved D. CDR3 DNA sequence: TGTGCCAGCTCACCAGCACAGACCACAGATACGCAGTATTTT. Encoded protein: CASSPAQTTDTQYF.